These T cell receptor beta chains were read from a single sample in a study of CD8+CD57+ T cells in acquired aplastic anemia. One entry per CDR3 protein results from TCRdb running MiXCR on the reads. The sample has some 180,000 distinct CDR3 sequences, roughly 65% seen once. Sequenced material: sorted CD4+, CD8+, or CD8+CD57+ T cells (not recorded which) from PBMCs. The receptors here all came from a human donor with aplastic anemia. Each CDR3 is given with its conserved first and last residue. A D gene is named only where the DNA matches it firmly. Some rows mark clone size as missing; the rest say once, few, many or name a class of expanded clone.

size	D	J	V	DNA	CDR3
NA	TRBD1	TRBJ1-2	TRBV2	TGTGCCAGCACCCAGACAGGGGGCGATGGCTACACCTTC	CASTQTGGDGYTF
many	NA	TRBJ2-7	TRBV4-1	TGCGCCAGCAGCCAAAGTTTGGGCACTTCCTACGAGCAGTACTTC	CASSQSLGTSYEQYF
NA	NA	TRBJ2-7	TRBV7-6	TGTGCCAGCAGCCCAGTAGCCGGTCGCGAGCAGTACTTC	CASSPVAGREQYF
few	NA	TRBJ2-4	TRBV7-9	TGTGCCAGCAGCTTAGCCCTGGGAGTAGCCAAAAACATTCAGTACTTC	CASSLALGVAKNIQYF
once	NA	TRBJ1-5	TRBV19	TGTGCCAGTAAGGGTGACACATATAGCAATCAGCCCCAGCATTTT	CASKGDTYSNQPQHF
NA	TRBD1	TRBJ2-7	TRBV5-5	TGCGCCAGCAGCCAAGTAGGGACAGCAACCTACGAGCAGTACTTC	CASSQVGTATYEQYF
few	NA	TRBJ2-5	TRBV7-9	TGTGCCAGCAGCTCCCAGGGCCATAAGGGAGAGACCCAGTACTTC	CASSSQGHKGETQYF
NA	TRBD1	TRBJ1-2	TRBV10-3	TGTGCCATCAGTGAGTCAAAGGGACAGGGGCCTAACTATAGCTACACCTTC	CAISESKGQGPNYSYTF
many	TRBD1	TRBJ2-2	TRBV5-6	TGTGCCAGCAGCGGGAGGACAGGGAGCACCGGGGAGCTGTTTTTT	CASSGRTGSTGELFF
NA	TRBD2	TRBJ2-7	TRBV2	TGTGCCAGCAACAGACTAGCGCAGACTTCCTACGAGCAGTACTTC	CASNRLAQTSYEQYF
NA	TRBD1	TRBJ2-7	TRBV9	TGTGCCAGCAGCGCTACAGGGGTAATTAACGAGCAGTACTTC	CASSATGVINEQYF
many	NA	TRBJ1-2	TRBV5-6	TGTGCCAGCAGCAGGCAACAGGATAACTATGGCTACACCTTC	CASSRQQDNYGYTF
few	NA	TRBJ2-7	TRBV24-1	TGTGCCACCAGTGAAACCGGGACCGCGGCCTACGAGCAGTACTTC	CATSETGTAAYEQYF